This T cell receptor beta chain was retrieved from a study of blood T cell repertoires in COVID-19. Study at large: COVID-19 samples collected from the United States, Italy and Spain covered acute and convalescent phases. PBMCs, B-cell-depleted T cells, or T cells were the source of the cDNA or gDNA that made up the material.

The CDR3 consists of 13 residues. The V and J ends lost 6 bases and 4 bases respectively, with 16 bases between them. CDR1 is SQVTM, CDR2 ANQGSEA, per germline. Authors' methods: Researchers report that nucleated cell counts were estimated from reference gene primer amplification. Only in-frame clones appear in the TCRdb table, and some are missing; sequencing was by immunoSEQ multiplex PCR. V and J calls and clone size follow that table, whereas D and trimming were derived from the DNA. Among about 41,000 clones, approximately 90% were seen once, and the ten largest hold 3.5% to 5.5%. V and J are TRBV29-1 and TRBJ2-7; possibly TRBD2 for D (5 bases). Input material: peripheral blood. The clonotype originates from a man aged 55-75 years with acute or convalescent COVID-19. The CDR3 is CSVRLGGPYEQYF. CDR3 DNA sequence: TGCAGCGTCCGACTTGGAGGCCCTTACGAGCAGTACTTC.